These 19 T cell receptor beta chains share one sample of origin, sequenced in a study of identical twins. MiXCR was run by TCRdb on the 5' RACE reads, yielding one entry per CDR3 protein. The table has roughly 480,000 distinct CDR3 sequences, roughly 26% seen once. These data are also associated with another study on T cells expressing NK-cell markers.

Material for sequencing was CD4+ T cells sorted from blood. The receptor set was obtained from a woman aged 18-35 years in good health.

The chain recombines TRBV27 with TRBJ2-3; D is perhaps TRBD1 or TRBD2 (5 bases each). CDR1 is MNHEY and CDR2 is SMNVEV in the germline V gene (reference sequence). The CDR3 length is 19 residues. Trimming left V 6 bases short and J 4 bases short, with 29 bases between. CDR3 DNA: TGTGCCAGCAGCACCCCTACACCCTTCGGGACGAGCGCGGCAGATACGCAGTATTTT. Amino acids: CASSTPTPFGTSAADTQYF.

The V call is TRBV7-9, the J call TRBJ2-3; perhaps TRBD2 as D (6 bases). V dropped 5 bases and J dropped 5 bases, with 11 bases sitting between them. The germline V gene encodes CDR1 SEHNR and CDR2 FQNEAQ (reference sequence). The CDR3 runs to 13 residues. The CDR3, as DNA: TGTGCCAGCAGCCCAGGGACTTTAGATACGCAGTATTTT. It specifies CASSPGTLDTQYF. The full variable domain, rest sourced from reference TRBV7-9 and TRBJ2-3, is DTGVSQNPRHKITKRGQNVTFRCDPISEHNRLYWYRQTLGQGPEFLTYFQNEAQLEKSRLLSDRFSAERPKGSFSTLEIQRTEQGDSAMYLCASSPGTLDTQYFGPGTRLTVL.

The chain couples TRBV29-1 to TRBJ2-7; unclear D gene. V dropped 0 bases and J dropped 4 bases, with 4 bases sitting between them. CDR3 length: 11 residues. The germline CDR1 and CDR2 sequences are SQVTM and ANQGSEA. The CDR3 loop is CSVEEGYEQYF. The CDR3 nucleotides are TGCAGCGTTGAAGAAGGTTACGAGCAGTACTTC.

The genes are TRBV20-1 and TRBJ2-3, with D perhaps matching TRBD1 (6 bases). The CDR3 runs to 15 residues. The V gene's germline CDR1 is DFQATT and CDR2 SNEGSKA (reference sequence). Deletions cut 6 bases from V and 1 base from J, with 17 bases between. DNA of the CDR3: TGCAGTGCCACAACCCCTCACAGGGGCACAGATACGCAGTATTTT. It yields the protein CSATTPHRGTDTQYF.

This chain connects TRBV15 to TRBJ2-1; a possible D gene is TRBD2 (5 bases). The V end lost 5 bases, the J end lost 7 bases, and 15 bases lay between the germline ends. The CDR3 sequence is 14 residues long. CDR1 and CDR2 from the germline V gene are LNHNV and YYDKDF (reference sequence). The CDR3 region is CATSSQLVYNEQFF. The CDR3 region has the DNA TGTGCCACCAGCTCCCAACTAGTGTATAATGAGCAGTTCTTC.

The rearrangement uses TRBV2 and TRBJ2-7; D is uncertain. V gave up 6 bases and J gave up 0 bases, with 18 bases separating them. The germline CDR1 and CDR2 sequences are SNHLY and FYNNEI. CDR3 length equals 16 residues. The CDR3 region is CASRVVGLRSSYEQYF. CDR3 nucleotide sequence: TGTGCCAGCAGGGTGGTCGGGCTCAGGAGCTCCTACGAGCAGTACTTC.

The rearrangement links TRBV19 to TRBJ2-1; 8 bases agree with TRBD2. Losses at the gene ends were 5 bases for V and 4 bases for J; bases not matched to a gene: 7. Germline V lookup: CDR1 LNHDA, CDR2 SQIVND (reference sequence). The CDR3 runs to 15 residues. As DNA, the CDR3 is TGTGCCAGTAGTTTGGAGCGGGGGAGGTACAATGAGCAGTTCTTC. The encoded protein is CASSLERGRYNEQFF. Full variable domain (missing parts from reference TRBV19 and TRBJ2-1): DGGITQSPKYLFRKEGQNVTLSCEQNLNHDAMYWYRQDPGQGLRLIYYSQIVNDFQKGDIAEGYSVSREKKESFPLTVTSAQKNPTAFYLCASSLERGRYNEQFFGPGTRLTVL.

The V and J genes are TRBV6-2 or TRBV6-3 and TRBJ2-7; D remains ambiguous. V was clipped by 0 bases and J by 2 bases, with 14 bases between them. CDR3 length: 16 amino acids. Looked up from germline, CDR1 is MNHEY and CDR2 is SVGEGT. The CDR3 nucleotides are TGTGCCAGCAGTTACTCGTATATGGAAAGCACCTACGAGCAGTACTTC. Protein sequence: CASSYSYMESTYEQYF.

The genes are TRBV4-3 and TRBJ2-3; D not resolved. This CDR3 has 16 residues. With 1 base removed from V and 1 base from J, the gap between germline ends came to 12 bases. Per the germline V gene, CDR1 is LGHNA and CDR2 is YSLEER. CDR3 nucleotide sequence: TGCGCCAGCAGCCAAGGTACTGCAATGGGCACAGATACGCAGTATTTT. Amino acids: CASSQGTAMGTDTQYF.

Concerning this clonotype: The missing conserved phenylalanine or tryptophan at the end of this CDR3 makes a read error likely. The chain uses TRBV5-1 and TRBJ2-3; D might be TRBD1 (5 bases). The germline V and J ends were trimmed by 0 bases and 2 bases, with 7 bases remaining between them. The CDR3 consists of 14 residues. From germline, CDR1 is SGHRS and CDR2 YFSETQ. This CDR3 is CASSLEGPTDTQYS. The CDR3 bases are TGCGCCAGCAGCTTGGAGGGGCCCACAGATACGCAGTATTCT.

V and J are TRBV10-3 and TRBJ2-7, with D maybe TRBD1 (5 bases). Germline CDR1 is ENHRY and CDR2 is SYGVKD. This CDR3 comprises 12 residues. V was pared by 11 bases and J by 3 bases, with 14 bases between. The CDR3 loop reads CAVGVYFYEQYF. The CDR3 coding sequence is TGTGCCGTAGGGGTGTATTTCTACGAGCAGTACTTC.

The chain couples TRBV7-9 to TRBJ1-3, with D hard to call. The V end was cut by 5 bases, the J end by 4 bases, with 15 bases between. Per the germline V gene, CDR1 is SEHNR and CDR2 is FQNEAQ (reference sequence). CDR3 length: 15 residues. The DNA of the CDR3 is TGTGCCAGCAGCACCGCGGCGGCTTTAGGAAACACCATATATTTT. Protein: CASSTAAALGNTIYF. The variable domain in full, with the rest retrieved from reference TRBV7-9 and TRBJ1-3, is DTGVSQNPRHKITKRGQNVTFRCDPISEHNRLYWYRQTLGQGPEFLTYFQNEAQLEKSRLLSDRFSAERPKGSFSTLEIQRTEQGDSAMYLCASSTAAALGNTIYFGEGSWLTVV.

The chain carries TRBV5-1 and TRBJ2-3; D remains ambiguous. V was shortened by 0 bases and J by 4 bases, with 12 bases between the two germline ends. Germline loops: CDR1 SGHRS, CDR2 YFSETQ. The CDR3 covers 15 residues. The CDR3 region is CASSLDWTAADTQYF. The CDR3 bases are TGCGCCAGCAGCTTGGATTGGACGGCCGCAGATACGCAGTATTTT.

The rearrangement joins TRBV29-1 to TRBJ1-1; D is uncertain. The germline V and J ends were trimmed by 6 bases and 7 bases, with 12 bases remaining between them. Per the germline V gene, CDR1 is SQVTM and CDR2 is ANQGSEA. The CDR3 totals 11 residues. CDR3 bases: TGCAGCGTATCAGACGGTTTTGAAGCTTTCTTT. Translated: CSVSDGFEAFF.

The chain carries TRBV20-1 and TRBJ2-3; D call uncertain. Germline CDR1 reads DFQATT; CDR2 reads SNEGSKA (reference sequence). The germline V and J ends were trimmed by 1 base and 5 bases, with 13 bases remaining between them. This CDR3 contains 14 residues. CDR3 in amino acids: CSARGGRYGDTQYF. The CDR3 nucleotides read TGCAGTGCTAGAGGCGGTCGGTACGGAGATACGCAGTATTTT.

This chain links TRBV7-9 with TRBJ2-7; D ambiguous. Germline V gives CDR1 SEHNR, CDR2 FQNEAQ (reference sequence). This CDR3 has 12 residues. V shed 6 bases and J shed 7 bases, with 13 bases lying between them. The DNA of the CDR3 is TGTGCCAGCAGTTACGATGTGATGGAGCAGTACTTC. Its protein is CASSYDVMEQYF. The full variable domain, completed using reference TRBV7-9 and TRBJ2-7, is DTGVSQNPRHKITKRGQNVTFRCDPISEHNRLYWYRQTLGQGPEFLTYFQNEAQLEKSRLLSDRFSAERPKGSFSTLEIQRTEQGDSAMYLCASSYDVMEQYFGPGTRLTVT.

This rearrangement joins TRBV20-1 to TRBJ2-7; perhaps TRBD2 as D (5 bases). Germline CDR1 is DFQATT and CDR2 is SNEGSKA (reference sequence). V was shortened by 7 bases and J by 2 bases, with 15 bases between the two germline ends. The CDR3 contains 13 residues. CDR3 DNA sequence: TGCAGTGTTGGGCGGGTGGACGCCTACGAGCAGTACTTC. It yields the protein CSVGRVDAYEQYF.

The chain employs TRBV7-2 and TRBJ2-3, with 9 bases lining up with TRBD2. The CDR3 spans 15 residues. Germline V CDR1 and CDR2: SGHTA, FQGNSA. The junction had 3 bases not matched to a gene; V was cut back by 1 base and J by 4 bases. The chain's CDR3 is CASSLGGRASDTQYF. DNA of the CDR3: TGTGCCAGCAGCTTAGGCGGGAGGGCCTCAGATACGCAGTATTTT.

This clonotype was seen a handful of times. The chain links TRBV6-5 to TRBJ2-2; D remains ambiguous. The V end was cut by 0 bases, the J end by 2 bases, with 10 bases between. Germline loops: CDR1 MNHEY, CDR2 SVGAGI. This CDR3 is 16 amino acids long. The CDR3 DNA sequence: TGTGCCAGCAGTTACTCGCCACAGACCAACACCGGGGAGCTGTTTTTT. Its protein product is CASSYSPQTNTGELFF.